Below, one T cell receptor (beta chain) is given with its context. Antigen specificity is unknown. This entry is derived from a study of T cell responses to AZD1222 COVID-19 vaccine. General study points: Only five to seven AZD1222 recipients were seropositive at baseline.

In germline, CDR1 is SGHRS, CDR2 YFSETQ. CDR3 size: 14 residues. V lost 4 bases, J lost 6 bases, and 13 bases lay in between. Method: immunoSEQ multiplex PCR; TCRdb's copy keeps in-frame clones and lacks some. Of roughly 110,000 clones in the sample, less than 95% were seen once. The source of this sequence is an adult who received the AZD1222 COVID-19 vaccine. This chain links TRBV5-1 with TRBJ1-4; TRBD1 is a possible D gene (5 bases). The specimen comprised peripheral blood, sampled 28 days after the second AZD1222 dose. Here the CDR3 reads CASSPGGGDEKLFF. CDR3 sequence (DNA): TGCGCCAGCAGCCCAGGCGGGGGGGATGAAAAACTGTTTTTT. The whole variable domain, remainder taken from reference TRBV5-1 and TRBJ1-4, is KAGVTQTPRYLIKTRGQQVTLSCSPISGHRSVSWYQQTPGQGLQFLFEYFSETQRNKGNFPGRFSGRQFSNSRSEMNVSTLELGDSALYLCASSPGGGDEKLFFGSGTQLSVL.